These T cell receptor beta chains were read from a single sample in a study of blood T cell repertoires in COVID-19. Sequencing used immunoSEQ multiplex PCR; TCRdb keeps in-frame clones, though not all of them. In the table there are roughly 130,000 clones, 80% to 90% of which are singletons. Specimen: PBMCs or T cells enriched from blood (not recorded which). These receptors were collected from a woman between 50 and 59 years old who had recovered from COVID-19. Each CDR3 is given with its conserved first and last residue. Each record gives: clone size, D gene, J gene, V gene, CDR3 DNA, CDR3 protein. The D gene is left open where the match is weak. Size values are once, few and many counts, or a class for expanded clones, and some rows have none.

>-|-|TRBJ2-3|TRBV19
TGTGCCAGTAGTGGATTAGCGGCTAGCACAGATACGCAGTATTTT
CASSGLAASTDTQYF
>few|-|TRBJ2-7|TRBV27
TGTGCCAGCAGTCCCCCCTCCAGGTTCTCCTACGAGCAGTACTTC
CASSPPSRFSYEQYF
>-|-|TRBJ2-3|TRBV9
TGTGCCAGCAGCGGAGGGGGAAAAGACACAGATACGCAGTATTTT
CASSGGGKDTDTQYF
>-|-|TRBJ2-2|TRBV29-1
TGCAGCGTCGGGGGTCCTTGGGGGACCGGGGAGCTGTTTTTT
CSVGGPWGTGELFF
>-|TRBD1|TRBJ2-7|TRBV18
TGTGCCAGCTCAGCCCGGGACAGGGGCTACGAGCAGTACTTC
CASSARDRGYEQYF
>-|TRBD1|TRBJ1-2|TRBV27
TGTGCCAGCACCTCGATATCGACAGGGGCCTATGGCTACACCTTC
CASTSISTGAYGYTF
>-|-|TRBJ1-3|TRBV27
TGTGCCAGCAGTATCACAGGGCTTTCTGGAAACACCATATATTTT
CASSITGLSGNTIYF
>-|TRBD1|TRBJ2-7|TRBV19
TGTGCCAGTAGTGCCGGGACAGGGGGCACCTACGAGCAGTACTTC
CASSAGTGGTYEQYF
>-|TRBD1|TRBJ1-2|TRBV27
TGTGCCAGCCCCCTAAAACCAGGGGGATTCGGCTACACCTTC
CASPLKPGGFGYTF
>-|TRBD1|TRBJ1-1|TRBV11-2
TGTGCCAGCAGCCAGGGGGCGAACACTGAAGCTTTCTTT
CASSQGANTEAFF
>-|-|TRBJ1-3|TRBV7-2
TGTGCCAGCAGCTTATGGAGCTCTGGAAACACCATATATTTT
CASSLWSSGNTIYF
>-|TRBD1|TRBJ1-1|TRBV7-9
TGTGCCAGCAGCTTCTTGGGACAGCCGGGTGAAGCTTTCTTT
CASSFLGQPGEAFF
>-|TRBD1|TRBJ1-1|TRBV18
TGTGCCAGCTCACCAAGTGGACAGGGAGTTATGACGAACACTGAAGCTTTCTTT
CASSPSGQGVMTNTEAFF
>-|TRBD1|TRBJ1-2|TRBV7-2
TGTGCCAGCAGCCCAGGGACAGCCTCTCGAGGCTACACCTTC
CASSPGTASRGYTF
>once|-|TRBJ2-6|TRBV2
TGTGCCAGCATCTCTACTGTCTCTGGGGCCAACGTCCTGACTTTC
CASISTVSGANVLTF
>-|TRBD2|TRBJ2-1|TRBV4-1
TGCGCCAGCAGCCAAGGGACTAGCGGGGGTGATGAGCAGTTCTTC
CASSQGTSGGDEQFF
>-|-|TRBJ1-6|TRBV7-2
TGTGCCAGCAGCTTAGGGAGCCAGGGGATAAGGGATTCACCCCTCCACTTT
CASSLGSQGIRDSPLHF
>-|TRBD1|TRBJ1-2|TRBV5-4
TGTGCCAGCAGCTCCCCTCCGGGACAGGGAGGGGACTATGGCTACACCTTC
CASSSPPGQGGDYGYTF
>-|TRBD2|TRBJ2-7|TRBV6-2/TRBV6-3
TGTGCCAGCAGTTCTCCACCGGGGGGAGAGCAGTACTTC
CASSSPPGGEQYF
>-|TRBD1|TRBJ2-7|TRBV6-5
TGTGCCAGCAGGGACAGGTCCTACGAGCAGTACTTC
CASRDRSYEQYF
>-|-|TRBJ1-5|TRBV18
TGTGCCAGCTCACCTGAGAATCAGCCCCAGCATTTT
CASSPENQPQHF
>-|TRBD1|TRBJ2-7|TRBV13
TGTGCCAGCAGCTTAGGCCGGATACAGGGGTACGAGCAGTACTTC
CASSLGRIQGYEQYF